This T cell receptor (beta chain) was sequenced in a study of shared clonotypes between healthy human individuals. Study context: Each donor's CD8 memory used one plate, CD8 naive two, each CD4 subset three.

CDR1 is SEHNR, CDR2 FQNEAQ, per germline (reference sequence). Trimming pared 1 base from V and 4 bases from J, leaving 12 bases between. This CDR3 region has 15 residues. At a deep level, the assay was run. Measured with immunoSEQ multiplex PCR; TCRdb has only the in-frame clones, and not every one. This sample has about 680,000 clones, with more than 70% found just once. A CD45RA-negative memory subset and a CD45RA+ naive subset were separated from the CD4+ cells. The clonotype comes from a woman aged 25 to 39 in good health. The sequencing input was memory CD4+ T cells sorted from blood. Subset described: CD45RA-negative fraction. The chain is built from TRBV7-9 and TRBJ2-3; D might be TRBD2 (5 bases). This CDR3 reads CASSLGLAKADTQYF. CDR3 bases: TGTGCCAGCAGCTTAGGGCTAGCCAAGGCAGATACGCAGTATTTT.